This T cell receptor (beta chain) originates from a study of T cells expressing NK-cell markers. CDR3 size: 14 residues. Germline CDR1 and CDR2: SGDLS and YYNGEE. TCRdb re-called the 5' RACE reads and catalogs CDR3 proteins one per entry, DNA excluded. The sample yields 120,000 to 150,000 distinct CDR3 sequences, of which the top ten take up roughly 12%. This rearrangement joins TRBV9 to TRBJ1-5. This clonotype originated in a man between 18 and 29 years old in good health. Material for sequencing was blood T cells: a sorted CD56 or NKG2C T cell subset, CD4+ or CD8+ T cells, or bulk PBMC T cells (not recorded which). The CDR3 sequence is CASSVGFSNQPQHF.